A single T cell receptor beta chain is shown here with its context. This sample was included in a study of tumor T cells in aggressive B-cell lymphoma. Produced via immunoSEQ multiplex PCR; TCRdb's table is partial and in-frame only. The table includes some 11,000 clones, 85% to 95% detected once. Germline V lookup: CDR1 MNHEY, CDR2 SMNVEV (reference sequence). The ends were cut back, 3 bases at V and 5 bases at J, with 13 bases in the middle. This CDR3 is built from 15 residues. Sequencing was done on a sample of tumor tissue. J is TRBJ1-4 and V is TRBV27; D is possibly TRBD1 (5 bases). This TCR derives from an adult with diffuse large B cell lymphoma. The CDR3 DNA reads as TGTGCCAGCAGTTTTCATTGGGGCACGAATGAAAAACTGTTTTTT. Translating gives CASSFHWGTNEKLFF.